The 8 T cell receptor beta chains given below trace back to one sample, sequenced in a study of cytomegalovirus exposure and HLA in healthy donors. A multiplex PCR was run with 60 Vbeta primers and 13 Jbeta primers. Sequenced by immunoSEQ multiplex PCR; TCRdb stores in-frame clones only, minus some. The sample records 90,000 to 150,000 clones, less than 85% being singletons. Sequencing was carried out using PBMCs. Every receptor here comes from a man aged 45-65 years in good health and CMV-seropositive.

This rearrangement joins TRBV28 to TRBJ2-7; TRBD2 matches at 11 bases. With 6 bases clipped from V and 3 bases from J, the junction kept 10 bases outside the gene matches. There are 16 residues in the CDR3. The germline V gene has CDR1 MDHEN and CDR2 SYDVKM. CDR3 amino acids: CASSNPGLAVDYEQYF. The CDR3, as DNA: TGTGCCAGCAGCAACCCGGGACTAGCGGTGGACTACGAGCAGTACTTC.

A few counts support this clone. The V gene is TRBV5-1, the J gene TRBJ2-1; 12 bases line up with TRBD2. Per germline, CDR1 SGHRS and CDR2 YFSETQ. CDR3 length equals 16 residues. The trim removed 4 bases at V and 6 bases at J, leaving 8 bases unmatched. The CDR3 loop is CASSPPTSGSSNEQFF. The DNA for the CDR3 is TGCGCCAGCAGCCCGCCGACTAGCGGGAGTTCCAATGAGCAGTTCTTC.

V gene TRBV2 combines with J gene TRBJ1-4; D is perhaps TRBD1 (6 bases). The ends were cut back, 2 bases at V and 4 bases at J, with 14 bases in the middle. The CDR3 is made up of 16 amino acids. Germline values: CDR1 SNHLY, CDR2 FYNNEI. This chain's CDR3 is CASSEISGAGNEKLFF. The CDR3 DNA is TGTGCCAGCAGTGAAATTTCAGGGGCCGGTAATGAAAAACTGTTTTTT. The variable domain in full, completed from reference TRBV2 and TRBJ1-4, reads EPEVTQTPSHQVTQMGQEVILRCVPISNHLYFYWYRQILGQKVEFLVSFYNNEISEKSEIFDDQFSVERPDGSNFTLKIRSTKLEDSAMYFCASSEISGAGNEKLFFGSGTQLSVL.

V usage is TRBV15 and J usage is TRBJ1-3; 8 bases map to TRBD1. The CDR3 is 16 residues long. V was clipped by 0 bases and J by 3 bases; unmatched bases: 4. Germline values: CDR1 LNHNV, CDR2 YYDKDF (reference sequence). This CDR3 is CATSRDTGGGGNTIYF. CDR3 in DNA: TGTGCCACCAGCAGAGATACAGGGGGAGGTGGAAACACCATATATTTT.

The chain joins TRBV9 to TRBJ2-3, with 12 bases fitting TRBD2. This CDR3 spans 19 amino acids. Germline CDR1 reads SGDLS; CDR2 reads YYNGEE. V shed 3 bases, J shed 1 base, and the junction held 12 bases outside the gene matches. CDR3 bases: TGTGCCAGCAGCGCCGGACTAGCGGGACGTTGGGGGGGCACAGATACGCAGTATTTT. This translates into CASSAGLAGRWGGTDTQYF.

V is TRBV28 and J is TRBJ2-7; unclear D gene. Germline V gives CDR1 MDHEN, CDR2 SYDVKM. Between the trimmed V and J ends, which lost 6 bases and 1 base, there was a span of 7 bases. This CDR3 spans 12 amino acids. CDR3 sequence reads: CASRRTSYEQYF. CDR3 nucleotides: TGTGCCAGCAGACGTACATCCTACGAGCAGTACTTC.

This chain joins TRBV18 and TRBJ2-7; D is ambiguous. Germline CDR1 is KGHSH and CDR2 is LQKENI. Trimming pared 7 bases from V and 0 bases from J, leaving 13 bases between. The CDR3 is 14 amino acids. Here the CDR3 reads CASLPGISSYEQYF. CDR3 sequence (DNA): TGTGCCAGCTTGCCAGGTATTAGCTCCTACGAGCAGTACTTC.

This chain joins TRBV9 and TRBJ2-5; D is unclear. The germline V gene has CDR1 SGDLS and CDR2 YYNGEE. The V end lost 2 bases, the J end lost 1 base, and 9 bases lay between the germline ends. The CDR3 has 14 amino acids. The CDR3 nucleotides read TGTGCCAGCAGCGTCAGACAATTCCAAGAGACCCAGTACTTC. Protein product: CASSVRQFQETQYF.